The 10 T cell receptor beta chains below were found in one sample sequenced in a study of CD4 T cells in relation to SARS-CoV-2 and coronaviruses. The unexposed donors gave CD4+ T cells in about 2011-2019, prior to COVID-19. CD4+ T cells were isolated from the cells after less than 13 days of culture. Antigens for these TCRs are unknown. The data were produced by immunoSEQ multiplex PCR, yet TCRdb's version contains in-frame clones alone and is incomplete. The sample shows 28,000 or so clones, roughly 80% of them seen only once. The sample consisted of CD4+ T cells from PBMCs, cultured in vitro. The receptors originated from a human donor in good health.

CDR3 region: CAWSIGDRGQPQHF. The DNA for the CDR3 is TGTGCCTGGAGCATCGGGGACAGAGGTCAGCCCCAGCATTTT. The rearrangement links TRBV30 to TRBJ1-5; 7 positions match TRBD1. In germline, CDR1 is GTSNPN, CDR2 SVGIG (reference sequence). The CDR3 loop spans 14 amino acids. Germline trimming cut 3 bases from V and 6 bases from J; bases unmatched to any gene: 8. Filled out from reference TRBV30 and TRBJ1-5, the complete variable domain reads SQTIHQWPATLVQPVGSPLSLECTVEGTSNPNLYWYRQAAGRGLQLLFYSVGIGQISSEVPQNLSASRPQDRQFILSSKKLLLSDSGFYLCAWSIGDRGQPQHFGDGTRLSIL.

The V gene is TRBV6-2 or TRBV6-3, the J gene TRBJ2-4; a possible D gene is TRBD2 (6 bases). V gave up 5 bases and J gave up 0 bases, with 17 bases separating them. The CDR3 loop spans 17 amino acids. Germline V gene lookup returns CDR1 MNHEY and CDR2 SVGEGT. CDR3 coding DNA: TGTGCCAGCAGTCGGGACTCCAACGGGGGAGCCAAAAACATTCAGTACTTC. Translating it yields CASSRDSNGGAKNIQYF.

Only one count was recorded for this clone. V gene TRBV7-9 combines with J gene TRBJ2-1; perhaps TRBD2 as D (6 bases). The CDR3 spans 15 residues. Per germline, CDR1 SEHNR and CDR2 FQNEAQ (reference sequence). The V end lost 0 bases, the J end lost 3 bases, and 9 bases lay between the germline ends. The CDR3 nucleotides are TGTGCCAGCAGCTTAGCGGTAGCGGACTACAATGAGCAGTTCTTC. Amino acids: CASSLAVADYNEQFF.

This clone was seen a single time. The rearrangement links TRBV12-3 or TRBV12-4 to TRBJ2-2; TRBD1 matches at 8 bases. This CDR3 is 13 amino acids long. Unmatched junction bases numbered 1, after V lost 6 bases and J lost 4 bases. The CDR3 coding sequence is TGTGCCAGCAGAACAGGGGGCACCGGGGAGCTGTTTTTT. The encoded protein is CASRTGGTGELFF.

This chain links TRBV7-8 with TRBJ2-7, with D perhaps TRBD1 (6 bases). The V gene lost 5 bases and the J gene lost 4 bases, with 12 bases spanning the gap. CDR1 is SGHVS and CDR2 is FQNEAQ in the germline V gene. The CDR3 length is 13 residues. CDR3 bases: TGTGCCAGCAGCCCGTTAGACAGGTACGAGCAGTACTTC. Protein sequence: CASSPLDRYEQYF.

The chain carries TRBV5-4 and TRBJ2-3; possible D gene TRBD2, 6 bases. Germline V gives CDR1 SGHNT, CDR2 YYREEE (reference sequence). Trimming removed 0 bases at V and 3 bases at J, with 14 bases between. The CDR3 spans 16 residues. DNA for the CDR3: TGTGCCAGCAGCTTGGCCGGGTCCGGGAGAACAGATACGCAGTATTTT. Its protein product is CASSLAGSGRTDTQYF.

The CDR3 sequence is CASGLSRTGTGELFF. CDR3 bases: TGTGCTAGTGGTTTGTCTAGGACAGGGACCGGGGAGCTGTTTTTT. The rearrangement joins TRBV12-5 to TRBJ2-2; 8 bases agree with TRBD1. The CDR3 has 15 amino acids. CDR1 is LGHNT, CDR2 FRNRAP, per germline. Trimming at V came to 2 bases and at J to 5 bases, leaving 4 bases not matched to a gene.

This chain links TRBV21-1 with TRBJ2-7; the D segment call TRBD1 is taken from the table without a DNA check. TRBV21-1 is tagged as a pseudogene. This CDR3 spans 14 amino acids. CDR3 in DNA: TGTGCCAGCAGCAAAGATGGGGCCCTCTACGAGCAGTACTTC. Its protein product is CASSKDGALYEQYF.

CDR3 residues: CASSLTPGYRDIQYF. In nucleotides, the CDR3 is TGTGCCAGCAGCCTCACCCCAGGGTATAGAGACATTCAGTACTTC. This rearrangement joins TRBV14 to TRBJ2-4; a possible D gene is TRBD1 (5 bases). There are 15 residues in the CDR3. V lost 4 bases and J lost 8, with 18 bases in between. From germline, CDR1 is SGHDN and CDR2 FVKESK.

The J gene is TRBJ1-1, the V gene TRBV5-1; TRBD1 agrees at 9 bases. Germline assignment: CDR1 SGHRS and CDR2 YFSETQ. The CDR3 has 14 residues. Trimming took 3 bases from V and 4 from J; bases not matched to a gene: 4. The CDR3 region is CASSSLTGGTEAFF. The CDR3 DNA sequence: TGCGCCAGCAGCTCCTTGACAGGGGGCACTGAAGCTTTCTTT.